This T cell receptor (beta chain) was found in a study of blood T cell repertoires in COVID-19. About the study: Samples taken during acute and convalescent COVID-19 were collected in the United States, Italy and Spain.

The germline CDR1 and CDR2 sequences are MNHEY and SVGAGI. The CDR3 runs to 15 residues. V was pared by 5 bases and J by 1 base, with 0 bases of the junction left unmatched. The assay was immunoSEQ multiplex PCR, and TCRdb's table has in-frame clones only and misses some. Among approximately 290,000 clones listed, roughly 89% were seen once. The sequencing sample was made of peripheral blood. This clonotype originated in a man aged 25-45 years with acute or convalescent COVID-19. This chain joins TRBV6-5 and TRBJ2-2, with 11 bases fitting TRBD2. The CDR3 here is CASSLAGGNTGELFF. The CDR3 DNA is TGTGCCAGCAGTCTAGCGGGAGGGAACACCGGGGAGCTGTTTTTT.